The sequence of this TCR beta chain was determined in a study of cytomegalovirus exposure and HLA in healthy donors. Across the whole study: Falling in the Caucasian-associated ancestry cluster were 81% of 398 genotyped donors.

The V gene end was trimmed by 2 bases and the J gene end by 3 bases; junction bases not matched to a gene: 11. The germline gives CDR1 SGHTA, CDR2 FQGNSA. CDR3 length: 18 amino acids. General study findings and limits: Segments of the TCR beta V type were, in most cases, productive about 87% or about 30% of the time in an earlier analysis. The authors considered a cluster of highly shared sequence variants likely to be a sequencing artifact.

PCR was performed using 60 Vbeta and 13 Jbeta primers. The authors' processing: It was a later analysis that counted 79 million or so unique TCR beta chains, of which roughly 10 million were shared. Measured with immunoSEQ multiplex PCR; TCRdb has only the in-frame clones, and not every one. That table furnishes V, J and clone size, whereas the DNA furnished D and trimming. The profile shows about 120,000 clones, 75% to 85% of them singletons. Concerning this clone: Its antigen remains unidentified.

The sequence was collected from a male donor in good health and CMV-seropositive. The rearrangement links TRBV7-2 to TRBJ2-3, with 10 bases identical to TRBD1. The sample was PBMCs. The CDR3 nucleotides are TGTGCCAGCAGCTTACATCTTGGACAGGGGGATAAAACAGATACGCAGTATTTT. It yields the protein CASSLHLGQGDKTDTQYF.